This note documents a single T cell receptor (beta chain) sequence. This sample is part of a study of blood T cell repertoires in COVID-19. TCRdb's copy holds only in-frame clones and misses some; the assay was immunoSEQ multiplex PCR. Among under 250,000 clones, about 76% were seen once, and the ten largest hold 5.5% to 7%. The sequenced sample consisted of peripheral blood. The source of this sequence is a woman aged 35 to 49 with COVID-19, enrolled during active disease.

The CDR3 region is CAWLRAGNNEKLFF. Here the CDR3 DNA reads TGTGCCTGGTTGCGGGCGGGGAATAATGAAAAACTGTTTTTT. J is TRBJ1-4 and V is TRBV30; D remains unclear. Germline V gene data show CDR1 as GTSNPN and CDR2 as SVGIG (reference sequence). Trimming removed 5 bases at V and 4 bases at J, with 14 bases between. The CDR3 loop spans 14 amino acids.